The entry below gives a single T cell receptor beta chain sequence along with its context. The CDR3 covers 13 residues. Germline V gives CDR1 SGHNT, CDR2 YYREEE (reference sequence). V lost 4 bases to trimming and J lost 4 bases, with 12 bases between them. This record belongs to a study of CD8 T cells in Susac syndrome. RNA totalling about 0.5 to 1 ug underwent reverse transcription with random hexamers. TCRdb recomputed calls from the immunoSEQ multiplex PCR reads with MiXCR, one row per CDR3 protein. This table holds a few hundred thousand distinct CDR3 sequences, roughly 85% found once. The receptor's source is a human donor with multiple sclerosis. Source material: CD8+ T cells from PBMCs. The chain has TRBV5-4 and TRBJ2-7; D might be TRBD2 (5 bases). CDR3 loop: CASSPNRGYEQYF. CDR3 nucleotides: TGTGCCAGCAGCCCTAACCGGGGATACGAGCAGTACTTC.